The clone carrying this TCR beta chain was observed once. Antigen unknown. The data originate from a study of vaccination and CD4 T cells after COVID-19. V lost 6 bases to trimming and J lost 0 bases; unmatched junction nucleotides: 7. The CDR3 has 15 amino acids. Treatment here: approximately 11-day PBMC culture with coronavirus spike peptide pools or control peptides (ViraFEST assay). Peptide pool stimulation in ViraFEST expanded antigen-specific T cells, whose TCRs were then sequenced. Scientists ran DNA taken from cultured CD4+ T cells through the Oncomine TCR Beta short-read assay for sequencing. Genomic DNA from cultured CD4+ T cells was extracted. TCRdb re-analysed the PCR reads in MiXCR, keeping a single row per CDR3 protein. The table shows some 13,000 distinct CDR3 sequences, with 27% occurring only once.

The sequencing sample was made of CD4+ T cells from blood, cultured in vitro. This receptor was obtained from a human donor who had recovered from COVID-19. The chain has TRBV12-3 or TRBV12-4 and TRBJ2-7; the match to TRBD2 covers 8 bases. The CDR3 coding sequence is TGTGCCAGCAGCCATGAACTAGCGGACTCCTACGAGCAGTACTTC. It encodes CASSHELADSYEQYF.